This TCR beta chain was found in a study of T cell responses to AZD1222 COVID-19 vaccine. General study points: Nearly half of spike-specific TCRs reportedly go after variant regions that carry no mutations. Spike-wide vaccine-associated CD4 TCRs dominated at 160-218 and 743-854. Clonal diversity may have been underestimated, and the donors were mostly white British, with more females than males. Spike-specific TCR breadth and depth grew following two AZD1222 doses.

The CDR3 has 13 amino acids. In germline, CDR1 is LGHDT, CDR2 YNNKEL (reference sequence). V was shortened by 4 bases and J by 8 bases, with 14 bases between the two germline ends. Data came from immunoSEQ multiplex PCR; TCRdb stores just in-frame clones and leaves some out. The sample has some 60,000 clones, 75% to 90% seen once; the top ten hold about 7.1%. Concerning this clone itself: The antigen remains unidentified.

This clonotype was obtained from an adult who received the AZD1222 COVID-19 vaccine. The chain recombines TRBV3-1 (or the pseudogene TRBV3-2) with TRBJ1-2; D uncertain. This specimen consisted of peripheral blood, obtained 28 days after the second AZD1222 dose. CDR3 bases: TGTGCCAGCAGCCGCCAGTTTTTAGGGGGCTACACCTTC. It is translated as CASSRQFLGGYTF.